What follows is one T cell receptor beta chain and its context. Its antigen is not yet known. Base qualities are not provided; no much larger clone lies one nucleotide away. The data originate from a study of cytomegalovirus exposure and HLA in healthy donors (dated by TCRdb to 2015 to 2018). Regarding the research as a whole: A later analysis indicated that the 120 or so validation repertoires were generated on the platform also employed for the 700 or so repertoires of the first cohort. The study aimed to test whether cataloging public T cell receptors could reveal signatures of past pathogen exposure. Besides the first cohort of roughly 640 subjects, a separate validation cohort made up of roughly 120 different subjects was used. To predict cytomegalovirus infection status, the study combined high-throughput TCR immunosequencing, statistical association of individual TCRs with disease status, and machine learning. Study-wide conclusions, independent of this receptor: In both the original and validation cohorts, the classifier was reported to diagnose cytomegalovirus status with high specificity and sensitivity. Most TCR sequences were observed very rarely across donors, whereas some public TCRs were present in many individuals. In a later analysis, TCRs clustered in the first cohort were found to also tend to co-occur in the 110 or so validation repertoires, with 94% of cluster scores above 0. The study listed 164 TCR beta chains as associated with cytomegalovirus. According to the authors, the approach could potentially be generalized to other disease states and immunological phenotypes. A later analysis lacked HLA typing for the validation cohort, so it scored co-occurrence in that cohort across all 130 or so repertoires. In vitro tests confirmed that a few of the cytomegalovirus-associated TCR beta chains recognize cytomegalovirus antigens.

Separate from the approximately 670-subject first cohort, the validation cohort of roughly 130 subjects was the group to which the donors belonged. Via the germline V gene (reference sequence), CDR1 is MNHEY and CDR2 SMNVEV. The CDR3 measures 16 amino acids from cysteine to phenylalanine. Only the CDR3 DNA is retained, 48 bases long and in frame from the first base. V is cut by 5 bases and J by 2 bases, and the space between the germline ends is 13 bases. Receptor libraries were prepared by the immunoSEQ multiplex PCR assay. For the original study's pipeline: A statistical classification framework was built for diagnosing cytomegalovirus status from the catalog of TCR beta chain sequences. TCRdb took over this immuneACCESS table, retaining in-frame rearrangements with V and J assigned. Such tables are incomplete; in checked studies, under half of the missing clones stem from an unresolved V gene, and the remainder is unexplained. That table is the source of V, J and clone size, and D and trimming were worked out from the DNA. Present in this sample are about 130,000 clones, nearly 90% of which were seen just once. The ten most abundant clones make up about 10% of the sample.

Recombination connected TRBV27 to TRBJ2-6; TRBD2 could be the D gene, as 5 bases match. The sample consisted of PBMCs. The receptor comes from a woman aged 18-35 years in good health and CMV-seropositive. The nucleotides read TGTGCCAGCAGTCCCTCCCGGGGTGCTGGGGCCAACGTCCTGACTTTC. This encodes CASSPSRGAGANVLTF.